This TCR beta chain derives from a study of blood T cells in healthy people across ages (dated by TCRdb to the mid-2010s). In terms of the full investigation: Template switching captured roughly one uniquely barcoded TCR beta cDNA molecule per two T cells in model experiments. Age-related changes in TCR beta repertoire diversity were measured in the study by deep sequencing normalized with unique cDNA molecular identifiers. For two donors (one aged 18 to 29 and one aged 80 or older), the study analyzed two additional independent replicas of 1 million unique cDNA reads from the same blood draw. Four age groups were formed from the donors: young (average about 16 years), middle-aged (just under 40), aged (62) and long-lived (about 75).

The donors were a few dozen Caucasian individuals from Russia, aged roughly 6 to 100 years, who were systemically healthy. Each donor gave approximately 10 milliliters of peripheral blood, collected into EDTA-treated Vacutainer tubes. Ficoll-Paque density-gradient centrifugation was used to isolate PBMCs, with at least 7 million per sample. Total RNA, at least 6 micrograms per sample, was extracted from PBMCs with Trizol reagent. The percentages of naive CD45RAhigh/CD27high T cells were determined by flow cytometry on a PBMC aliquot from every donor. Library method: 5' RACE. The instrument given in TCRdb is Illumina HiSeq 2500. A second PCR of roughly 6 to 11 cycles was performed with a sample-barcoded 5' primer and a J-beta primer mix. A unique molecular identifier was introduced onto each TCR beta cDNA molecule by a template-switch 5' adaptor carrying 12 random nucleotides. Each sample yielded at least 2.5 million CDR3-containing paired-end reads. The Mint cDNA synthesis kit, primed by a TRBC-specific oligonucleotide, was used to synthesize first-strand cDNA from all RNA. Following uracil-DNA glycosylase treatment, all cDNA underwent a first 18-cycle PCR with the universal primers M1SS and BC2_uni_R. In the original analysis: For normalization, 1 million high-quality reads, each with a distinct molecular identifier, were randomly selected from each sample. Instead of being binned into consensus sequences, reads with shared molecular identifiers were discarded. MiTCR, with a Q25 quality threshold and the strictest error-elimination algorithm, was used for CDR3 identification, clonotype clustering and error correction. A nonparametric unseen species model with Euler transformation was used to estimate lower-bound total TCR beta diversity. The public sequencing data were trimmed at Q25 with fastp and processed into clonotypes with MiXCR by TCRdb, which kept only in-frame beta chains. Rows with a matching CDR3 protein are joined into one entry that keeps the most common DNA and genes. TCRdb, not the original authors, processed these V and J calls. The sample profile shows 800,000 or so distinct CDR3 sequences; approximately 25% of them were found once. Roughly 3.5% of the sample rests with the top ten.

The paper as a whole reports these results and caveats: Estimates of total diversity from one million sequenced T cells were regarded as lower bounds and underestimates. Observed TCR beta diversity per million T cells fell roughly linearly with age, and a significant reduction was already apparent by age about 43. The long-lived group showed more naive CD4+ T cells, fewer expanded clones and increased TCR diversity than the aged group, suggesting age selection. A strong correlation was found between observed TCR beta diversity and the percentage of naive T cells measured by flow cytometry. The CMV infection status of donors was not known, potentially confounding age-related changes in expanded clonotypes. Since profiling was done on bulk unsorted PBMCs, naive and antigen-experienced compartments could not be conclusively compared.

From the cysteine up to the phenylalanine, the CDR3 has a length of 14 residues. Kept here is only the CDR3 DNA, which spans 42 bases and is read in frame from base 1. Reading the germline V gene gives CDR1 SQVTM and CDR2 ANQGSEA. Trimming removed 3 bases from V and 6 bases from J; the gene matches leave 4 bases unexplained. Details on this clonotype: Its antigen target is currently unknown. Per-nucleotide qualities are absent, and no much larger clonotype sits a single base away.

In addition, the sample was reused for a study of T cells of mothers and their children. The second study, in turn, reports: Nine systemically healthy Caucasian individuals served as donors, namely three mothers together with their six children. cDNA synthesis consumed the entire amount of extracted RNA, loaded at 1.5 ug RNA in each 15 ul reaction. In the second PCR, sample barcodes and 2-4 random nucleotides were introduced via the M1S primer. More than 8 million TCR beta CDR3 reads were obtained from each mother, and about 3 million reads were obtained from each child. Thymic selection shapes the output of TCR recombination in a similar way in related and unrelated pairs, and inherited differences have a minor effect. Normalized repertoire overlap was always found to be slightly, but never significantly, higher in related mother-child pairs than in unrelated mother-child pairs. No persistent microchimeric T cell clones were found, with a detection sensitivity of around 100 clones per million clonotypes. Deep NGS was used in the study to compare the TCR beta repertoires of mothers and children and to look for features that separate related mother-child pairs from unrelated individuals. Mothers averaged about 40 +/- 4 years of age and children averaged about 10 +/- 4 years. After adapters were ligated using NEBNext reagents, the libraries underwent 100+100 nt paired-end sequencing on an Illumina HiSeq 2000. To avoid cross-contamination, the mother libraries and the child libraries were prepared a month apart and sequenced in separate runs. Each donor had between roughly 450,000 and 2,300,000 distinct TCR beta clonotypes identified. Naive TCR beta clonotypes were estimated from low-frequency clonotypes matched to each donor's FACS-determined naive share, without sorting.

This sequence uses TRBV29-1 and TRBJ2-1; 11 nucleotides in the junction match TRBD1. The sample taken for sequencing was blood. The sequence came from a boy aged 5-17 years in good health. The nucleotide sequence is given as TGCAGCGTTGACTCCGGGACAGGGGGCAATGAGCAGTTCTTC. This gives the protein CSVDSGTGGNEQFF.